One and the same sample provided the 13 T cell receptor beta chains below, sequenced in a study of cytomegalovirus exposure and HLA in healthy donors (dated by TCRdb to about 2017). Libraries were prepared through the immunoSEQ multiplex PCR assay. For the multiplex PCR, a mixture combining 60 forward primers for TCR Vbeta segments and 13 reverse primers for TCR Jbeta segments was used. TCRdb obtained this table from immuneACCESS and retained in-frame rearrangements with V and J assigned. These tables miss some clones; where compared with another copy, unresolved V genes account for less than half of the shortfall, and the remainder is unexplained. In this sample the table shows around 300,000 clones, around 90% of which occur a single time. The biggest ten clones account for approximately 2.2% of the sample. The specimen was PBMCs. The receptors derive from a woman between 18 and 29 years old in good health and CMV-seronegative.

The chain joins TRBV14 to TRBJ2-7; D not certain. Germline V gene data show CDR1 as SGHDN and CDR2 as FVKESK. The CDR3 contains 13 residues. V was cut by 2 bases and J by 6 bases, with 11 bases left in between. Written as DNA, the CDR3 is TGTGCCAGCAGCCAATTCGATAGAGGCGAGCAGTACTTC. Amino acid sequence: CASSQFDRGEQYF.

The V and J genes are TRBV19 and TRBJ1-1, with TRBD1 as a possible D gene (5 bases). V lost 6 bases, J lost 1 base, and 6 bases lay in between. The CDR3 runs 12 residues. Germline assignment: CDR1 LNHDA and CDR2 SQIVND (reference sequence). The CDR3 here is CASRRGNTEAFF. Written as DNA, the CDR3 is TGTGCCAGTAGAAGGGGGAACACTGAAGCTTTCTTT.

The chain links TRBV28 to TRBJ1-1; 8 bases line up with TRBD1. Per germline, CDR1 MDHEN and CDR2 SYDVKM. The CDR3 consists of 15 residues. Trimming removed 3 bases from V and 1 base from J; junction bases left unmatched: 4. Written as DNA, the CDR3 is TGTGCCAGCAGTTTCGATGACAGGGGGAACACTGAAGCTTTCTTT. Translating gives CASSFDDRGNTEAFF.

The table lists this clone with a few counts. The chain combines TRBV5-6 with TRBJ2-7, with D possibly matching TRBD1 (5 bases). CDR1 and CDR2 from the germline V gene are SGHDT and YYEEEE. The CDR3 has 15 residues. Trimming stripped 2 bases from V and 0 bases from J, with 12 bases between. This CDR3 reads CASSFLGQPSYEQYF. Here the CDR3 DNA reads TGTGCCAGCAGCTTTCTGGGGCAGCCCTCCTACGAGCAGTACTTC.

The chain is built from TRBV9 and TRBJ1-2; 8 bases align to TRBD1. V gave up 7 bases and J gave up 8 bases; unmatched junction bases: 7. Germline CDR1 and CDR2: SGDLS and YYNGEE. This CDR3 spans 12 amino acids. DNA of the CDR3: TGTGCCAGCGGCCAGGGGGCGGGGGGCTACACCTTC. It translates to CASGQGAGGYTF.

CDR3 amino acids: CASRSGIEAFF. The DNA of the CDR3 is TGCGCCAGCAGGTCGGGAATTGAAGCTTTCTTT. The chain recombines TRBV5-1 with TRBJ1-1; no definite D call. Trimming took off 5 bases at V and 7 bases at J, with 9 bases between the two ends. The germline CDR1 and CDR2 sequences are SGHRS and YFSETQ. The length of the CDR3 is 11 residues.

On this clone: Within the sample, other DNA sequences also encode this same CDR3. V is TRBV9 and J is TRBJ2-1, with TRBD2 identical over 8 bases. The CDR3 contains 15 residues. Germline loops: CDR1 SGDLS, CDR2 YYNGEE. Trimming took 0 bases from V and 4 from J; bases not matched to a gene: 3. CDR3 residues: CASSVGSGGYNEQFF. CDR3 in DNA: TGTGCCAGCAGCGTAGGGAGCGGGGGTTACAATGAGCAGTTCTTC.

The rearrangement joins TRBV6-8 to TRBJ2-7; D is perhaps TRBD2 (6 bases). V was clipped by 2 bases and J by 7 bases, with 24 bases between them. The CDR3 covers 17 residues. The germline V gene has CDR1 MNHGY and CDR2 SAAAGT. For the CDR3, the DNA is TGTGCCAGCAGTTACCAGAACTCGGGACTCCCCATGGGGGAGCAGTACTTC. Translated, it gives CASSYQNSGLPMGEQYF.

Note on this clone: Other DNA sequences from this sample encode an identical CDR3 as well. The DNA for the CDR3 is TGTGCCAGCAGTGACACAGGGAAACGACCTTCACCCCTCCACTTT. This encodes CASSDTGKRPSPLHF. The chain has TRBV27 and TRBJ1-6; a possible D gene is TRBD1 (6 bases). Trimming removed 5 bases from V and 9 bases from J, with 17 bases in between. The CDR3 totals 15 residues. Germline assignment: CDR1 MNHEY and CDR2 SMNVEV (reference sequence).

This clone appeared a single time. The rearrangement links TRBV7-2 to TRBJ1-1; unclear D gene. The CDR3 is 11 residues long. The V gene lost 11 bases and the J gene lost 0 bases, with 7 bases spanning the gap. Looked up from germline, CDR1 is SGHTA and CDR2 is FQGNSA. The CDR3 reads CASRMNTEAFF. As DNA, the CDR3 is TGTGCCTCTAGAATGAACACTGAAGCTTTCTTT.

V and J are TRBV2 and TRBJ1-3; D call uncertain. The CDR3 consists of 14 residues. The germline V gene encodes CDR1 SNHLY and CDR2 FYNNEI. Trimming left V 3 bases short and J 2 bases short, with 8 bases between. The CDR3 protein is CASSERVPGNTIYF. The CDR3 DNA is TGTGCCAGCAGTGAGAGGGTTCCTGGAAACACCATATATTTT. Combining the CDR3 with reference TRBV2 and TRBJ1-3 gives the whole variable domain EPEVTQTPSHQVTQMGQEVILRCVPISNHLYFYWYRQILGQKVEFLVSFYNNEISEKSEIFDDQFSVERPDGSNFTLKIRSTKLEDSAMYFCASSERVPGNTIYFGEGSWLTVV.

The V call is TRBV29-1, the J call TRBJ1-2; D call uncertain. Germline CDR1 reads SQVTM; CDR2 reads ANQGSEA. V gave up 4 bases and J gave up 8 bases, with 11 bases separating them. The CDR3 extends over 11 amino acids. The CDR3 sequence: CSVGPLGGYTF. The CDR3 DNA is TGCAGCGTTGGTCCTCTCGGGGGCTACACCTTC.

J is TRBJ1-1 and V is TRBV27, with D maybe TRBD1 (5 bases). CDR3 length: 16 amino acids. V lost 6 bases and J 3 bases, leaving 20 bases between the germline ends. Germline-derived CDR1 and CDR2 are MNHEY and SMNVEV (reference sequence). CDR3 amino acids: CASRRTSQGMYTEAFF. The CDR3 nucleotides are TGTGCCAGCAGACGGACTAGTCAGGGTATGTACACTGAAGCTTTCTTT.